This T cell receptor (beta chain) was identified in a study of beta chain features in type 1 diabetes. A word on this clone: Its antigen is still unknown.

CD4+ naive, central memory, regulatory and stem cell-like memory subsets were isolated by sorting on CD45RO/CCR7/CD25/CD127/CD95/CD27. Study-wide findings and caveats: Type 1 diabetes patients had fewer VDJ junction insertions and more deletions.

Expressed TCRB transcripts were sequenced, since all the RNA that had been isolated was reverse transcribed. There were millions of reads on average in the naive, central memory and regulatory T cell samples. Sequencing was performed with immunoSEQ multiplex PCR; in TCRdb, only in-frame clones are kept and a portion is missing. The sample yields roughly 130,000 clones, about 9.2% seen once. The CDR3 sequence is 16 residues long. Germline CDR1 MNHEY, CDR2 SVGAGI. V gave up 2 bases and J gave up 5 bases; unmatched junction bases: 8. The sequence was obtained from a man younger than 35 in good health. Sequencing was done on a sample of central memory CD4+ T cells from blood. This chain joins TRBV6-5 and TRBJ2-5; 10 nucleotides match TRBD1. CDR3 region: CASSYVSGTGEETQYF. DNA for the CDR3: TGTGCCAGCAGTTACGTCTCGGGGACAGGGGAGGAGACCCAGTACTTC.